Below are 24 T cell receptor beta chains sequenced from a single sample in a study of blood T cell repertoires in COVID-19 (TCRdb year 2020). Libraries came from the immunoSEQ multiplex PCR assay. TCRdb's version of the immuneACCESS table is confined to in-frame rearrangements and falls short of the full clone set. An unresolved V gene accounts for under half of the shortfall where checked; the remainder is of unknown origin. The sample yields around 300,000 clones; approximately 86% were counted once. Roughly 3% of the sample lies in the top ten. Sample: PBMCs or T cells enriched from blood (not recorded which). These receptors came from a young woman who had recovered from COVID-19.

This clone was seen just once. This chain connects TRBV2 to TRBJ1-4, with 8 positions matching TRBD1. The V gene end was trimmed by 8 bases and the J gene end by 10 bases; junction bases not matched to a gene: 12. The length of the CDR3 is 14 residues. Germline CDR1 reads SNHLY; CDR2 reads FYNNEI. The CDR3 nucleotides are TGTGCCAGCTGTAATCCGGACAGGGAGCGAAAACTGTTTTTT. Amino acid sequence: CASCNPDRERKLFF.

The chain employs TRBV9 and TRBJ2-5; 8 nucleotides align to TRBD2. This CDR3 is 18 amino acids long. Unmatched junction bases numbered 17, after V lost 4 bases and J lost 3 bases. Germline V gene lookup returns CDR1 SGDLS and CDR2 YYNGEE. Here the CDR3 DNA reads TGTGCCAGCAGCCCTACCACGAGGCCACTTAGCGGGGAAGAGACCCAGTACTTC. Its protein product is CASSPTTRPLSGEETQYF. Based on the CDR3 plus reference TRBV9 and TRBJ2-5, the full variable domain is DSGVTQTPKHLITATGQRVTLRCSPRSGDLSVYWYQQSLDQGLQFLIQYYNGEERAKGNILERFSAQQFPDLHSELNLSSLELGDSALYFCASSPTTRPLSGEETQYFGPGTRLLVL.

The chain links TRBV5-1 to TRBJ1-3, with 7 positions matching TRBD1. Germline CDR1 SGHRS, CDR2 YFSETQ. This CDR3 has 15 amino acids. With V trimmed by 4 bases and J by 4 bases, 8 bases remained unmatched. The CDR3 nucleotides read TGCGCCAGCAGCCCCCGGACAGGCGACGGAAACACCATATATTTT. Translating gives CASSPRTGDGNTIYF.

The chain employs TRBV20-1 and TRBJ2-5; maybe TRBD2 (5 bases). V was pared by 5 bases and J by 3 bases, with 10 bases between. The CDR3 is 12 amino acids. Germline V lookup: CDR1 DFQATT, CDR2 SNEGSKA (reference sequence). CDR3 DNA: TGCAGTGCTGGTGGACTCAAAGAGACCCAGTACTTC. Translated, it gives CSAGGLKETQYF.

The chain employs TRBV9 and TRBJ1-3; tentative D call: TRBD1 (5 bases). The V end was cut by 3 bases, the J end by 7 bases, with 14 bases between. Germline assignment: CDR1 SGDLS and CDR2 YYNGEE. This CDR3 comprises 14 residues. CDR3 DNA: TGTGCCAGCAGCGCCGTCAGGGAGGGTAACACCATATATTTT. Its translation: CASSAVREGNTIYF.

The chain uses TRBV19 and TRBJ1-1; possible D gene TRBD1, 5 bases. The CDR3 contains 16 residues. Germline V gene data show CDR1 as LNHDA and CDR2 as SQIVND (reference sequence). Trimming cost V 1 base and J 3 bases, with 15 bases left between them. The CDR3 is CASSIVGHSPDTEAFF. The CDR3 nucleotides read TGTGCCAGTAGTATAGTTGGACATTCTCCCGACACTGAAGCTTTCTTT.

The chain couples TRBV2 to TRBJ1-4; 8 nucleotides match TRBD1. The V segment lost 8 bases and the J segment 7 bases; nucleotides outside the gene matches: 6. This CDR3 has 13 residues. Germline V gives CDR1 SNHLY, CDR2 FYNNEI. Here the CDR3 reads CASGGQALEKLFF. Written as DNA, the CDR3 is TGTGCCAGCGGGGGACAGGCCCTTGAAAAACTGTTTTTT. Together with reference TRBV2 and TRBJ1-4, the CDR3 gives the full variable domain: EPEVTQTPSHQVTQMGQEVILRCVPISNHLYFYWYRQILGQKVEFLVSFYNNEISEKSEIFDDQFSVERPDGSNFTLKIRSTKLEDSAMYFCASGGQALEKLFFGSGTQLSVL.

The V gene is TRBV19, the J gene TRBJ2-3, with 14 nucleotides matching TRBD2. This CDR3 region has 15 residues. The V segment lost 9 bases and the J segment 3 bases; nucleotides outside the gene matches: 5. Per germline, CDR1 LNHDA and CDR2 SQIVND (reference sequence). The CDR3 sequence is CASERTSGGTDTQYF. CDR3 nucleotide sequence: TGTGCCAGCGAAAGGACTAGCGGGGGGACAGATACGCAGTATTTT.

V and J are TRBV7-9 and TRBJ2-3, with TRBD2 matching 13 bases. V lost 4 bases to trimming and J lost 2 bases; unmatched junction nucleotides: 6. CDR3 length equals 17 residues. Germline V CDR1 and CDR2: SEHNR, FQNEAQ (reference sequence). CDR3 DNA sequence: TGTGCCAGCAGCTCCTGGGGACTAGCGGGGATCACAGATACGCAGTATTTT. It codes for CASSSWGLAGITDTQYF. Drawing the rest from reference TRBV7-9 and TRBJ2-3, the complete variable domain is DTGVSQNPRHKITKRGQNVTFRCDPISEHNRLYWYRQTLGQGPEFLTYFQNEAQLEKSRLLSDRFSAERPKGSFSTLEIQRTEQGDSAMYLCASSSWGLAGITDTQYFGPGTRLTVL.

The chain joins TRBV29-1 to TRBJ2-3, with unresolved D. Germline CDR1 and CDR2: SQVTM and ANQGSEA. The germline V and J ends were trimmed by 1 base and 0 bases, with 8 bases remaining between them. The CDR3 has 14 residues. CDR3 sequence (DNA): TGCAGCGTTGAAGTAACAGCTAGCACAGATACGCAGTATTTT. Translation: CSVEVTASTDTQYF.

The chain links TRBV28 to TRBJ1-4; D call uncertain. The CDR3 covers 11 residues. Germline V gives CDR1 MDHEN, CDR2 SYDVKM. The CDR3, as DNA: TGTGCTGTCCGTGTTTATGAAAAACTGTTTTTT. Encoded protein: CAVRVYEKLFF.

The chain uses TRBV29-1 and TRBJ1-2; possible D gene TRBD1, 6 bases. The length of the CDR3 is 12 residues. Germline lookup yields CDR1 SQVTM and CDR2 ANQGSEA. Trimming cost V 0 bases and J 12 bases, with 14 bases left between them. Here the CDR3 DNA reads TGCAGCGTTGAAGAAATGGACAGATCTAACACCTTC. Its protein is CSVEEMDRSNTF.

The chain couples TRBV5-6 to TRBJ2-3; 7 bases align to TRBD2. The CDR3 covers 15 residues. J lost 4 bases, V lost 7 bases, and 12 bases had no gene match. Germline CDR1 is SGHDT and CDR2 is YYEEEE. For the CDR3, the DNA is TGTGCCAGCGGGACCGAGGCGGGGGTACCAGATACGCAGTATTTT. Amino acids: CASGTEAGVPDTQYF. Filled out from reference TRBV5-6 and TRBJ2-3, the complete variable domain reads DAGVTQSPTHLIKTRGQQVTLRCSPKSGHDTVSWYQQALGQGPQFIFQYYEEEERQRGNFPDRFSGHQFPNYSSELNVNALLLGDSALYLCASGTEAGVPDTQYFGPGTRLTVL.

The CDR3 sequence is CASSPVGLLVHF. The DNA of the CDR3 is TGTGCCAGCAGCCCGGTGGGCTTGTTGGTCCACTTT. The chain couples TRBV28 to TRBJ1-6; no firm D call. Germline V gene data show CDR1 as MDHEN and CDR2 as SYDVKM. This CDR3 has 12 amino acids. Deletions cut 6 bases from V and 17 bases from J, with 17 bases between. The full variable domain, completed using reference TRBV28 and TRBJ1-6, is DVKVTQSSRYLVKRTGEKVFLECVQDMDHENMFWYRQDPGLGLRLIYFSYDVKMKEKGDIPEGYSVSREKKERFSLILESASTNQTSMYLCASSPVGLLVHFGNGTRLTVT.

This clone has only a few counts. The chain is built from TRBV27 and TRBJ1-6; 10 positions match TRBD1. Germline lookup yields CDR1 MNHEY and CDR2 SMNVEV (reference sequence). This CDR3 has 14 residues. V dropped 6 bases and J dropped 9; count of bases not matched to a gene: 5. The CDR3 loop is CASSIRDRGSPLHF. The CDR3 DNA follows: TGTGCCAGCAGCATCCGGGACAGGGGTTCACCCCTCCACTTT.

The rearrangement links TRBV7-9 to TRBJ2-3; D ambiguous. The CDR3 is 10 amino acids. Germline values: CDR1 SEHNR, CDR2 FQNEAQ (reference sequence). The CDR3 nucleotides are TGTGCTTATCTCACAGATACGCAGTATTTT. This translates into CAYLTDTQYF. Together with reference TRBV7-9 and TRBJ2-3, the CDR3 gives the full variable domain: DTGVSQNPRHKITKRGQNVTFRCDPISEHNRLYWYRQTLGQGPEFLTYFQNEAQLEKSRLLSDRFSAERPKGSFSTLEIQRTEQGDSAMYLCAYLTDTQYFGPGTRLTVL.

J is TRBJ1-2 and V is TRBV27; TRBD1 aligns across 9 bases. Germline V CDR1 and CDR2: MNHEY, SMNVEV (reference sequence). Unmatched junction bases numbered 9, after V lost 6 bases and J lost 4 bases. This CDR3 region has 15 residues. The CDR3 DNA follows: TGTGCCAGCAGCCCTGGGGACAGGGTGGGCTATGGCTACACCTTC. Protein sequence: CASSPGDRVGYGYTF.

This rearrangement joins TRBV27 to TRBJ2-7, with D perhaps matching TRBD1 (6 bases). The length of the CDR3 is 16 residues. V lost 0 bases to trimming and J lost 1 base, with 13 bases between them. Per the germline V gene, CDR1 is MNHEY and CDR2 is SMNVEV (reference sequence). CDR3 residues: CASSLSQGHSSYEQYF. The CDR3 DNA follows: TGTGCCAGCAGTTTATCTCAGGGACATTCGTCCTACGAGCAGTACTTC.

CDR3 nucleotides: TGTGCCAGCAGCGTAGCGGGACAGAACACTGAAGCTTTCTTT. It is translated as CASSVAGQNTEAFF. V is TRBV9 and J is TRBJ1-1, with D possibly TRBD1 on 6 matching bases. Trimming shortened V by 0 bases and J by 1 base, and 7 bases separated the two germline ends. Per the germline V gene, CDR1 is SGDLS and CDR2 is YYNGEE. CDR3 length: 14 amino acids. The variable domain in full, completed from reference TRBV9 and TRBJ1-1, reads DSGVTQTPKHLITATGQRVTLRCSPRSGDLSVYWYQQSLDQGLQFLIQYYNGEERAKGNILERFSAQQFPDLHSELNLSSLELGDSALYFCASSVAGQNTEAFFGQGTRLTVV.

The rearrangement uses TRBV5-4 and TRBJ2-7, with TRBD1 matching 7 bases. This CDR3 is 14 amino acids long. Trimming cost V 0 bases and J 3 bases; bases outside gene matches: 3. CDR1 is SGHNT, CDR2 YYREEE, per germline (reference sequence). CDR3 bases: TGTGCCAGCAGCTTGGGAGGGGGCCTCTACGAGCAGTACTTC. It codes for CASSLGGGLYEQYF.

The rearrangement uses TRBV18 and TRBJ2-7, with 9 bases that match TRBD2. The germline CDR1 and CDR2 sequences are KGHSH and LQKENI. There are 17 residues in the CDR3. With 0 bases clipped from V and 2 bases from J, the junction kept 8 bases outside the gene matches. DNA for the CDR3: TGTGCCAGCTCACCACCGACAGAGAGCGGGGGGACCTACGAGCAGTACTTC. As protein: CASSPPTESGGTYEQYF.

Comments on this clone: Other DNA sequences in this sample translate to the same CDR3. V gene TRBV3-1 (or the pseudogene TRBV3-2) combines with J gene TRBJ2-2; 8 bases match TRBD1. Germline loops: CDR1 LGHDT, CDR2 YNNKEL (reference sequence). The CDR3 consists of 16 residues. The trim removed 6 bases at V and 1 base at J, leaving 7 bases unmatched. This CDR3 is CASSFSGTGNTGELFF. CDR3 bases: TGTGCCAGCAGTTTCTCCGGGACAGGGAACACCGGGGAGCTGTTTTTT.

The genes are TRBV10-3 and TRBJ1-1; D not resolved. This CDR3 has 11 residues. Germline-derived CDR1 and CDR2 are ENHRY and SYGVKD. The V end lost 2 bases, the J end lost 10 bases, and 8 bases lay between the germline ends. The CDR3 spells CAISEGPAAFF. CDR3 bases: TGTGCCATCAGTGAGGGGCCAGCAGCTTTCTTT.

The gene calls are TRBV19 and TRBJ1-2; 9 positions match TRBD1. V lost 5 bases to trimming and J lost 6 bases; unmatched junction nucleotides: 7. CDR1 is LNHDA, CDR2 SQIVND, per germline (reference sequence). The CDR3 contains 14 residues. CDR3: CASSFTGGIDGYTF. DNA of the CDR3: TGTGCCAGTAGTTTTACAGGGGGCATAGATGGCTACACCTTC. Using reference TRBV19 and TRBJ1-2 for the parts outside the CDR3, the full variable domain is DGGITQSPKYLFRKEGQNVTLSCEQNLNHDAMYWYRQDPGQGLRLIYYSQIVNDFQKGDIAEGYSVSREKKESFPLTVTSAQKNPTAFYLCASSFTGGIDGYTFGSGTRLTVV.